This T cell receptor (beta chain) was recorded in a study of T cells in Graves' hyperthyroidism and ophthalmopathy. Study overall: The blood sample was taken at first diagnosis, before treatment began.

TCR beta CDR3 regions were amplified from RNA transcripts. HTBI primers drove first-round RT-PCR of the TCR CDR3. TCRdb fed the multiplex PCR reads into MiXCR, producing one record per CDR3 protein. The sample carries about 400,000 distinct CDR3 sequences, roughly 15% recorded once. There are a few counts of this clonotype. This CDR3 contains 18 residues. Trimming removed 2 bases at V and 0 bases at J, with 16 bases between. Germline V gives CDR1 KGHDR, CDR2 SFDVKD. Material: blood. This sequence was found in a woman aged 55-75 years with Graves' ophthalmopathy. The gene calls are TRBV24-1 and TRBJ2-1; D uncertain. For the CDR3, the DNA is TGTGCCACCAGTGATTCATCATTCGGACGAAGCTCCTACAATGAGCAGTTCTTC. It is translated as CATSDSSFGRSSYNEQFF.